Given below is one TCR beta chain in context. The data were taken from a study of blood T cell repertoires in COVID-19. Study context: Acute and convalescent COVID-19 specimens originated in the United States, Italy and Spain. Nucleic acid was either cDNA or gDNA, and it came from T cells, B-cell-depleted T cells, or PBMCs.

V was trimmed by 1 base and J by 3 bases, leaving 7 bases between them. This CDR3 is 14 amino acids long. Germline-derived CDR1 and CDR2 are MGHRA and YSYEKL. Original data processing: Reference gene primers were amplified, and this amplification served to estimate nucleated cell counts. Method: immunoSEQ multiplex PCR; TCRdb's copy keeps in-frame clones and lacks some. That table supplies the V and J calls and clone size; D and trimming were determined from the DNA. The data contain approximately 310,000 clones, about nine tenths of them seen just once; the ten biggest clones take up 1%. Sequenced sample: peripheral blood. The V and J genes are TRBV4-1 and TRBJ2-1, with D unresolved. The sequence derives from a man aged 50-60 years with active or convalescent COVID-19. The CDR3 here is CASSQAEYYNEQFF. In DNA, the CDR3 is TGCGCCAGCAGCCAAGCGGAGTACTACAATGAGCAGTTCTTC.